These T cell receptor beta chains were read from a single sample in a study of T cell responses to AZD1222 COVID-19 vaccine. Here immunoSEQ multiplex PCR was the method, and the copy in TCRdb shows in-frame clones only, minus some. Here the sample spans around 71,000 clones, 80% being singletons. The sample consisted of peripheral blood, taken 28 days after the second AZD1222 dose. All receptors come from an adult who received the AZD1222 COVID-19 vaccine. Both conserved end residues are part of each CDR3. D genes are given only for firm matches. A row's size may be missing; if present it is once, few, many or a size class.

V gene	J gene	D gene	clone size	CDR3 DNA	CDR3 protein
TRBV18	TRBJ2-7	.	.	TGTGCCAGCTCAGCAAAACGGGGAACCTACGAGCAGTACTTC	CASSAKRGTYEQYF
TRBV25-1	TRBJ2-3	TRBD2	.	TGTGCCAGCAGTGAATCCATGGGGGGGAGATGGGATACGCAGTATTTT	CASSESMGGRWDTQYF
TRBV10-3	TRBJ2-5	TRBD2	.	TGTGCCGCCGCCGGGACTAGCATCGAGACCCAGTACTTC	CAAAGTSIETQYF
TRBV28	TRBJ1-1	.	.	TGTGCCAGCAGTTTATTGGGGGCCGAAGCTTTCTTT	CASSLLGAEAFF
TRBV6-5	TRBJ2-2	TRBD1	.	TGTGCCAGCGACAGGGGGAACACCGGGGAGCTGTTTTTT	CASDRGNTGELFF
TRBV10-3	TRBJ1-4	.	.	TGTGCCATCAGTGAGTCGGGCACCGGGGGGGCAGGTGAAAAACTGTTTTTT	CAISESGTGGAGEKLFF
TRBV12-5	TRBJ1-5	TRBD1	.	TGTGCTAGTGGTTTGGTACCAGGGGGCCCTAGCAATCAGCCCCAGCATTTT	CASGLVPGGPSNQPQHF
TRBV6-5	TRBJ1-2	.	once	TGTGCCTACCTCAGGAATAACTATGGCTACACCTTC	CAYLRNNYGYTF
TRBV7-8	TRBJ1-2	TRBD1	.	TGTGCCAGCAGCCCCGGACAGGCTGGCTACACCTTC	CASSPGQAGYTF
TRBV6-5	TRBJ1-6	.	.	TGTGCCAGTTATCGCCGGCTGGATTCACCCCTCCACTTT	CASYRRLDSPLHF
TRBV30	TRBJ1-4	.	.	TGTGCCTGGAAACGGTGGAGGTCGAGTGCTAATGAAAAACTGTTTTTT	CAWKRWRSSANEKLFF
TRBV7-2	TRBJ2-5	TRBD2	few	TGTGCCAGCAGCCGCGGGACTAGCGGGGGGGAGGTGGAGACCCAGTACTTC	CASSRGTSGGEVETQYF
TRBV6-6	TRBJ1-5	TRBD1	.	TGTGCCAGCAGTCTCTTAAGGGACCAGGGGGGAACGCAGCCCCAGCATTTT	CASSLLRDQGGTQPQHF
TRBV9	TRBJ2-7	.	.	TGTGCCAGCAGCGTAGGCCTTATCAAGGGGAACTACGAGCAGTACTTC	CASSVGLIKGNYEQYF
TRBV3-1/TRBV3-2	TRBJ1-6	.	.	TGTGCCAGCAGCCAATTGGGGAATTCACCCCTCCACTTT	CASSQLGNSPLHF
TRBV3-1/TRBV3-2	TRBJ2-1	TRBD2	.	TGTGCCAGCAGCCCTTTTTTAGCGTTCCTGCGGGGGGCAAGTGAGCAGTTCTTC	CASSPFLAFLRGASEQFF
TRBV11-2	TRBJ2-5	.	.	TGTGCCAGCCGCCCGCTAGGGGCGTCGGAGACCCAGTACTTC	CASRPLGASETQYF
TRBV30	TRBJ1-2	.	.	TGTGCCTGGAGTACCGGGAGGGAACCGAGGGGCTACACCTTC	CAWSTGREPRGYTF
TRBV21-1	TRBJ2-7	.	.	TGTGCCAGCAGCAAAGGGGGGGGCCCGGGACAGGGGGCAGACGAGCAGTACTTC	CASSKGGGPGQGADEQYF
TRBV19	TRBJ1-4	.	.	TGTGCCAGTAGGAGACAGGCAACTAATGAAAAACTGTTTTTT	CASRRQATNEKLFF